The 13 T cell receptor beta chains in this list originate from one sample, sequenced in a study of long-term antiretroviral therapy in people with HIV. The libraries were made with immunoSEQ v3.0 at survey level. The table came from immunoSEQ multiplex PCR; TCRdb's copy has only in-frame clones and leaves some out. The repertoire holds about 24,000 clones, with over 65% as singletons. The material sequenced was unsorted PBMCs, taken 4.4 years after starting antiretroviral therapy. Receptors were obtained from a man aged 30-40 years with HIV.

V usage is TRBV29-1 and J usage is TRBJ1-1, with D perhaps matching TRBD1 (5 bases). The CDR3 runs 19 residues. Germline V gene sequence: CDR1 SQVTM, CDR2 ANQGSEA. V gave up 7 bases and J gave up 4 bases, with 34 bases separating them. As DNA, the CDR3 is TGCAGCGCGCCGGGGCCAACTTCCATCCTGACTGGAGGGCCCACTGAAGCTTTCTTT. This codes for CSAPGPTSILTGGPTEAFF.

The chain has TRBV5-1 and TRBJ2-7; D unresolved. The CDR3 contains 13 residues. The V and J ends lost 5 bases and 5 bases respectively, with 14 bases between them. The germline gives CDR1 SGHRS, CDR2 YFSETQ. The CDR3 nucleotides read TGCGCCAGCAGTCCCCAACTTGGGAACGAGCAGTACTTC. This encodes CASSPQLGNEQYF.

This rearrangement joins TRBV28 to TRBJ2-3; D is uncertain. The CDR3 is 15 amino acids. Germline V gene data show CDR1 as MDHEN and CDR2 as SYDVKM. V lost 1 base and J lost 1, with 9 bases in between. The CDR3 coding sequence is TGTGCCAGCAGTTTATTAGTCTTTGGCACAGATACGCAGTATTTT. This gives the protein CASSLLVFGTDTQYF.

The chain carries TRBV28 and TRBJ2-2; 7 bases map to TRBD2. Germline CDR1 is MDHEN and CDR2 is SYDVKM. With V trimmed by 4 bases and J by 8 bases, 16 bases remained unmatched. The CDR3 is made up of 17 amino acids. CDR3 loop: CASSSPGLTTSSGELFF. CDR3 coding DNA: TGTGCCAGCAGTTCACCGGGACTAACCACTTCTTCAGGGGAGCTGTTTTTT. The whole variable domain, remainder taken from reference TRBV28 and TRBJ2-2, is DVKVTQSSRYLVKRTGEKVFLECVQDMDHENMFWYRQDPGLGLRLIYFSYDVKMKEKGDIPEGYSVSREKKERFSLILESASTNQTSMYLCASSSPGLTTSSGELFFGEGSRLTVL.

The V call is TRBV6-5, the J call TRBJ2-7, with TRBD1 identical over 9 bases. The germline gives CDR1 MNHEY, CDR2 SVGAGI. The CDR3 spans 15 residues. V was clipped by 0 bases and J by 3 bases; unmatched bases: 3. The CDR3 nucleotides read TGTGCCAGCAGTTACTCCGGGACAGGGTTCTACGAGCAGTACTTC. This codes for CASSYSGTGFYEQYF.

For the CDR3, the DNA is TGTGCCAGCAGCGCCGCGACAGGGACCCACTATGGCTACACCTTC. Translation: CASSAATGTHYGYTF. The V and J genes are TRBV5-6 and TRBJ1-2, with TRBD1 identical over 7 bases. Germline CDR1 SGHDT, CDR2 YYEEEE. With V trimmed by 4 bases and J by 3 bases, 9 bases remained unmatched. The CDR3 is 15 amino acids.

The chain links TRBV18 to TRBJ1-2, with D possibly TRBD1 on 5 matching bases. Trimming left V 3 bases short and J 6 bases short, with 14 bases between. Per germline, CDR1 KGHSH and CDR2 LQKENI. The CDR3 extends over 14 amino acids. CDR3 DNA sequence: TGTGCCAGCTCACCGGAAGGGGAGGAAGATGGCTACACCTTC. Its translation: CASSPEGEEDGYTF.

The chain carries TRBV28 and TRBJ2-7; a weak D match, TRBD2 (6 bases). V gave up 2 bases and J gave up 2 bases, with 13 bases separating them. From germline, CDR1 is MDHEN and CDR2 SYDVKM. The CDR3 extends over 15 amino acids. In DNA form, the CDR3 reads TGTGCCAGCAGTTTAATTTGGGCGGGAACCTACGAGCAGTACTTC. It encodes CASSLIWAGTYEQYF.

The chain recombines TRBV18 with TRBJ2-7; TRBD1 matches at 9 bases. The CDR3 contains 17 residues. CDR1 is KGHSH and CDR2 is LQKENI in the germline V gene. Losses at the gene ends were 0 bases for V and 3 bases for J; bases not matched to a gene: 9. CDR3 coding DNA: TGTGCCAGCTCACCACCGTTCGGGACAGGGAGTTTCTACGAGCAGTACTTC. Protein: CASSPPFGTGSFYEQYF.

J is TRBJ2-2 and V is TRBV9, with D maybe TRBD1 (6 bases). This CDR3 contains 13 residues. CDR1 and CDR2 (germline): SGDLS, YYNGEE. The germline V and J ends were trimmed by 3 bases and 3 bases, with 6 bases remaining between them. The CDR3 bases are TGTGCCAGCAGCGCAGGGGACACCGGGGAGCTGTTTTTT. Amino acids: CASSAGDTGELFF.

The chain recombines TRBV19 with TRBJ2-7, with 7 nucleotides matching TRBD1. The length of the CDR3 is 13 residues. Germline lookup yields CDR1 LNHDA and CDR2 SQIVND (reference sequence). The V gene end was trimmed by 7 bases and the J gene end by 5 bases; junction bases not matched to a gene: 8. The CDR3 bases are TGTGCCAGTATAGAGACAGGGTCAAACGAGCAGTACTTC. Amino acids: CASIETGSNEQYF.

This clone was observed a handful of times. The rearrangement links TRBV11-2 to TRBJ2-7; 8 nucleotides line up with TRBD1. The V and J ends lost 4 bases and 2 bases, in that order; junction bases with no gene match: 4. Germline values: CDR1 SGHAT, CDR2 FQNNGV. The CDR3 sequence is 14 residues long. The CDR3: CASSYGTGTYEQYF. DNA for the CDR3: TGTGCCAGCAGCTACGGGACAGGAACCTACGAGCAGTACTTC.

The chain carries TRBV28 and TRBJ2-1; perhaps TRBD2 as D (6 bases). This CDR3 is 15 amino acids long. Trimming took 7 bases from V and 5 from J, leaving 18 bases between them. Germline CDR1 is MDHEN and CDR2 is SYDVKM. The CDR3 DNA reads TGTGCCAGCACCACCCCCCGGAGGGGAGACAATGAGCAGTTCTTC. It specifies CASTTPRRGDNEQFF.